This T cell receptor beta chain was profiled in a study of T cell changes during pregnancy in multiple sclerosis. The repertoire was sequenced with immunoSEQ multiplex PCR; TCRdb's copy has only in-frame clones and lacks some. The sample has 30,000 to 40,000 clones; 75% to 95% are singletons. The CDR3 spans 12 residues. Germline V lookup: CDR1 LNHNV, CDR2 YYDKDF (reference sequence). With V trimmed by 4 bases and J by 7 bases, 3 bases remained unmatched. The clonotype originates from a female donor in good health, enrolled as a control in a pregnancy study. Here the sequenced sample was CD4+ T cells from peripheral blood mononuclear cells, taken in the third trimester of pregnancy. This chain links TRBV15 with TRBJ1-2; 7 bases match TRBD1. The CDR3 loop is CATSKRQGGYTF. DNA of the CDR3: TGTGCCACCAGCAAACGACAGGGTGGCTACACCTTC.